This is a list of T cell receptor beta chains from one sample in a study of T-cell reconstitution after alpha-beta-depleted transplantation in children. TCRdb passed the PCR reads through MiXCR, listing each CDR3 protein once. The table shows 800,000 to 1,000,000 distinct CDR3 sequences, with about 29% occurring only once. The source was PBMCs, mostly from graft donor cells, collected 360 days after TCRalphabeta/CD19-depleted stem cell transplant. The source of these receptors is a boy younger than two who had a stem cell transplant for SCID, so the T cells may come from the graft donor. Both conserved end residues are trimmed from each CDR3. Where a row states a size, it is once, few, many or the class of an expanded clone; other rows omit it.

clone_size v_call cdr3_aa
few TRBV27 ASSLSVPGGVAYEQY
- TRBV13 AISPRQSFSPGANVLT
- TRBV12-3/TRBV12-4 ASSPEALAGVQY
- TRBV5-6 ASSLGSIWQPQH
- TRBV11-1 ASSSWPGYEQY
- TRBV2 ASRGRRTSGGPDTQY
few TRBV4-3 ASSQDQGRGGFNEQF
- TRBV29-1 SVVPGADNEQF
few TRBV5-1 ASSLGVGGVPVYGYT
- TRBV29-1 SAGQIYEQY
- TRBV7-8 ASSLVRRGGNNEQF
few TRBV20-1 SARVLGTDTQY
- TRBV4-2 ASIPPGLAPDTQY
few TRBV20-1 SARDGGVYGYT